The 26 T cell receptor beta chains listed next were all sequenced from one sample in a study of technical replicates of blood from a handful of donors. Sequencing was performed with immunoSEQ multiplex PCR; in TCRdb, only in-frame clones are kept and a portion is missing. The sample includes more than 65,000 clones, approximately 96% seen only once; the top ten take roughly 0.34%. Specimen: T cells isolated from PBMCs. All receptors come from a human donor in good health.

The rearrangement links TRBV30 to TRBJ1-2; D ambiguous. Trimming cost V 0 bases and J 6 bases, with 17 bases left between them. Germline lookup yields CDR1 GTSNPN and CDR2 SVGIG (reference sequence). This CDR3 region has 15 residues. The CDR3 DNA follows: TGTGCCTGGAGTGTAGGTCCAGACTCGATCGATGGCTACACCTTC. Its protein is CAWSVGPDSIDGYTF.

This clone was observed a single time. J is TRBJ2-5 and V is TRBV30; D unclear. This CDR3 is built from 14 residues. Germline CDR1 is GTSNPN and CDR2 is SVGIG (reference sequence). Between the trimmed V and J ends, which lost 0 bases and 3 bases, there was a span of 11 bases. The chain's CDR3 is CAWSVFLTEETQYF. The DNA for the CDR3 is TGTGCCTGGAGTGTATTTTTAACGGAAGAGACCCAGTACTTC.

The V and J genes are TRBV27 and TRBJ2-3; D is unclear. CDR1 and CDR2 (germline): MNHEY, SMNVEV (reference sequence). This CDR3 region has 14 residues. V lost 3 bases, J lost 2 bases, and 9 bases lay in between. CDR3 nucleotides: TGTGCCAGCAGTTTGTCCCCCCACACAGATACGCAGTATTTT. Translation: CASSLSPHTDTQYF.

The chain has TRBV1 and TRBJ1-5. TRBV1 is an annotated pseudogene. CDR3 length equals 13 residues. CDR3 region: CTSSQVEDQPQHF. The CDR3 DNA sequence: TGCACCAGCAGCCAAGTGGAGGATCAGCCCCAGCATTTT.

The chain carries TRBV7-2 and TRBJ1-1; D gene ambiguous. In germline, CDR1 is SGHTA, CDR2 FQGNSA. Trimming removed 3 bases from V and 5 bases from J, with 13 bases in between. This CDR3 spans 14 amino acids. CDR3 in amino acids: CASSFNVATTEAFF. The CDR3 DNA follows: TGTGCCAGCAGCTTTAACGTAGCCACGACTGAAGCTTTCTTT. Combining the CDR3 with reference TRBV7-2 and TRBJ1-1 gives the whole variable domain GAGVSQSPSNKVTEKGKDVELRCDPISGHTALYWYRQSLGQGLEFLIYFQGNSAPDKSGLPSDRFSAERTGGSVSTLTIQRTQQEDSAVYLCASSFNVATTEAFFGQGTRLTVV.

The chain couples TRBV4-1 to TRBJ2-5; 7 nucleotides match TRBD2. This CDR3 contains 14 residues. Per germline, CDR1 MGHRA and CDR2 YSYEKL. V lost 3 bases, J lost 2 bases, and 3 bases stayed unmatched. The CDR3 loop is CASSQVSGQETQYF. The CDR3 DNA is TGCGCCAGCAGCCAGGTTAGCGGGCAAGAGACCCAGTACTTC.

The chain carries TRBV11-2 and TRBJ1-2; D remains unclear. V was pared by 5 bases and J by 3 bases, with 13 bases between. This CDR3 has 14 residues. The germline gives CDR1 SGHAT, CDR2 FQNNGV. The CDR3 region has the DNA TGTGCCAGCAGCCGCTCAGGATTCGACTATGGCTACACCTTC. It specifies CASSRSGFDYGYTF. Using reference TRBV11-2 and TRBJ1-2 for the parts outside the CDR3, the full variable domain is EAGVAQSPRYKIIEKRQSVAFWCNPISGHATLYWYQQILGQGPKLLIQFQNNGVVDDSQLPKDRFSAERLKGVDSTLKIQPAKLEDSAVYLCASSRSGFDYGYTFGSGTRLTVV.

The chain joins TRBV7-9 to TRBJ1-2; D not resolved. The CDR3 loop spans 13 amino acids. From germline, CDR1 is SEHNR and CDR2 FQNEAQ (reference sequence). Trimming removed 5 bases at V and 8 bases at J, with 15 bases between. CDR3 protein: CASSGLGREGYTF. Written as DNA, the CDR3 is TGTGCCAGCAGCGGACTAGGGCGGGAGGGCTACACCTTC.

The chain links TRBV28 to TRBJ2-7; D possibly corresponds to TRBD2 (5 bases). V shed 2 bases and J shed 0 bases, with 14 bases lying between them. From germline, CDR1 is MDHEN and CDR2 SYDVKM. The CDR3 contains 16 residues. The CDR3 reads CASSLPERWSSYEQYF. The DNA for the CDR3 is TGTGCCAGCAGTTTACCGGAGCGGTGGAGCTCCTACGAGCAGTACTTC. The full variable domain, rest sourced from reference TRBV28 and TRBJ2-7, is DVKVTQSSRYLVKRTGEKVFLECVQDMDHENMFWYRQDPGLGLRLIYFSYDVKMKEKGDIPEGYSVSREKKERFSLILESASTNQTSMYLCASSLPERWSSYEQYFGPGTRLTVT.

The genes are TRBV15 and TRBJ1-4, with a possible D match to TRBD1 (5 bases). Germline V CDR1 and CDR2: LNHNV, YYDKDF (reference sequence). The CDR3 runs to 15 residues. Trimming took off 4 bases at V and 1 base at J, with 10 bases between the two ends. DNA for the CDR3: TGTGCCACCAGCACTGACAGATTAACTAATGAAAAACTGTTTTTT. Protein product: CATSTDRLTNEKLFF.

The chain uses TRBV19 and TRBJ2-5; perhaps TRBD2 as D (6 bases). This CDR3 comprises 14 residues. The V end was cut by 5 bases, the J end by 1 base, with 11 bases between. Germline CDR1 is LNHDA and CDR2 is SQIVND (reference sequence). For the CDR3, the DNA is TGTGCCAGTAGTCATATAGCGGCCCAAGAGACCCAGTACTTC. This translates into CASSHIAAQETQYF.

This chain links TRBV5-1 with TRBJ2-3, with D possibly being TRBD2 (6 bases). This CDR3 is built from 20 residues. In germline, CDR1 is SGHRS, CDR2 YFSETQ. V lost 6 bases, J lost 0 bases, and 29 bases lay in between. The CDR3 protein is CASTRGSGSSRVTSTDTQYF. As DNA, the CDR3 is TGCGCCAGCACCCGGGGGTCCGGGAGTTCACGGGTTACTAGCACAGATACGCAGTATTTT.

This chain links TRBV6-1 with TRBJ2-7; 8 nucleotides align to TRBD2. The CDR3 is 15 amino acids. The V gene end was trimmed by 6 bases and the J gene end by 5 bases; junction bases not matched to a gene: 12. The germline gives CDR1 MNHNS, CDR2 SASEGT. The CDR3 DNA is TGTGCCAGCAGGCTCCGGAGTAGCGGGAAGCACGAGCAGTACTTC. Its protein is CASRLRSSGKHEQYF.

CDR3 region: CASSLTGGGYTF. CDR3 nucleotides: TGTGCCAGCAGTTTAACAGGGGGAGGCTACACCTTC. The chain uses TRBV6-5 and TRBJ1-2; 8 bases map to TRBD1. Germline trimming cut 4 bases from V and 8 bases from J; bases unmatched to any gene: 3. Germline V gene sequence: CDR1 MNHEY, CDR2 SVGAGI. The CDR3 runs 12 residues.

V usage is TRBV4-3 and J usage is TRBJ2-2, with 9 bases matching TRBD1. CDR3 length equals 15 residues. With 3 bases clipped from V and 4 bases from J, the junction kept 3 bases outside the gene matches. Germline CDR1 LGHNA, CDR2 YSLEER. CDR3 loop: CASSQGTGFTGELFF. CDR3 nucleotides: TGCGCCAGCAGCCAGGGGACAGGGTTCACCGGGGAGCTGTTTTTT.

The chain links TRBV4-3 to TRBJ1-2; D call uncertain. V gave up 1 base and J gave up 4 bases, with 4 bases separating them. Germline values: CDR1 LGHNA, CDR2 YSLEER. CDR3 size: 12 residues. The CDR3: CASSQGAYGYTF. CDR3 nucleotides: TGCGCCAGCAGCCAAGGGGCCTATGGCTACACCTTC.

V and J are TRBV9 and TRBJ1-1, with D maybe TRBD1 (5 bases). V gave up 2 bases and J gave up 6 bases, with 14 bases separating them. Germline CDR1 is SGDLS and CDR2 is YYNGEE. The CDR3 covers 14 residues. This CDR3 is CASSVGQGLSEAFF. The CDR3, as DNA: TGTGCCAGCAGCGTGGGGCAGGGTTTATCTGAAGCTTTCTTT.

The chain couples TRBV7-2 to TRBJ1-1; no clear D gene. From germline, CDR1 is SGHTA and CDR2 FQGNSA. V dropped 1 base and J dropped 5 bases, with 8 bases sitting between them. The CDR3 totals 13 residues. The DNA for the CDR3 is TGTGCCAGCAGCTTAGAACTGGTGACTGAAGCTTTCTTT. Its protein product is CASSLELVTEAFF. Full variable domain (rest looked up from reference TRBV7-2 and TRBJ1-1): GAGVSQSPSNKVTEKGKDVELRCDPISGHTALYWYRQSLGQGLEFLIYFQGNSAPDKSGLPSDRFSAERTGGSVSTLTIQRTQQEDSAVYLCASSLELVTEAFFGQGTRLTVV.

The table lists this clone with a count of one. V gene TRBV2 combines with J gene TRBJ2-7, with 11 bases aligning to TRBD2. Germline V gene sequence: CDR1 SNHLY, CDR2 FYNNEI. V lost 6 bases to trimming and J lost 2 bases; unmatched junction nucleotides: 3. This CDR3 has 14 amino acids. CDR3 sequence (DNA): TGTGCCAGCAGGCCGGGACTAGCGGCCTACGAGCAGTACTTC. It specifies CASRPGLAAYEQYF. Drawing the rest from reference TRBV2 and TRBJ2-7, the complete variable domain is EPEVTQTPSHQVTQMGQEVILRCVPISNHLYFYWYRQILGQKVEFLVSFYNNEISEKSEIFDDQFSVERPDGSNFTLKIRSTKLEDSAMYFCASRPGLAAYEQYFGPGTRLTVT.

CDR3 bases: TGTGCCAGCAGCTTAATTGAGGTCACAGATACGCAGTATTTT. Translated: CASSLIEVTDTQYF. The rearrangement joins TRBV5-6 to TRBJ2-3; D gene unclear. The V end lost 2 bases, the J end lost 2 bases, and 9 bases lay between the germline ends. Germline V gene lookup returns CDR1 SGHDT and CDR2 YYEEEE. The CDR3 has 14 amino acids.

The chain has TRBV27 and TRBJ2-1, with 8 bases matching TRBD2. The germline gives CDR1 MNHEY, CDR2 SMNVEV (reference sequence). The CDR3 length is 15 residues. The V gene end was trimmed by 1 base and the J gene end by 6 bases; junction bases not matched to a gene: 5. CDR3 bases: TGTGCCAGCAGTTTATACGGGAGGGAAGGCAATGAGCAGTTCTTC. The encoded protein is CASSLYGREGNEQFF.

This chain uses TRBV19 with TRBJ1-5, with D uncertain. Germline V lookup: CDR1 LNHDA, CDR2 SQIVND (reference sequence). V was pared by 6 bases and J by 1 base, with 7 bases between. The CDR3 runs to 13 residues. CDR3 protein: CASSFGSNQPQHF. DNA of the CDR3: TGTGCCAGTAGCTTTGGCAGCAATCAGCCCCAGCATTTT.

The genes are TRBV7-8 and TRBJ2-2; 9 nucleotides align to TRBD2. V trimming: 0 bases; J trimming: 4 bases; junction bases outside the gene matches: 6. The CDR3 runs to 17 residues. Germline V CDR1 and CDR2: SGHVS, FQNEAQ. The CDR3 here is CASSLALSGRFTGELFF. The CDR3 bases are TGTGCCAGCAGCTTAGCGCTTAGCGGGAGATTCACCGGGGAGCTGTTTTTT.

J is TRBJ2-1 and V is TRBV7-8, with D tentatively TRBD2 (5 bases). V lost 0 bases, J lost 4 bases, and 13 bases lay in between. From germline, CDR1 is SGHVS and CDR2 FQNEAQ. This CDR3 has 16 amino acids. CDR3 DNA sequence: TGTGCCAGCAGCTTAGCGCAGATTAGCGTATACAATGAGCAGTTCTTC. It encodes CASSLAQISVYNEQFF.

The rearrangement joins TRBV7-9 to TRBJ1-1; D not certain. Between the trimmed V and J ends, which lost 2 bases and 12 bases, there was a span of 19 bases. The CDR3 has 14 residues. From germline, CDR1 is SEHNR and CDR2 FQNEAQ (reference sequence). The CDR3 loop reads CASSLSNQDPRSFF. In DNA, the CDR3 is TGTGCCAGCAGCTTAAGTAACCAGGATCCTCGCTCTTTCTTT.

The chain carries TRBV19 and TRBJ1-4; a weak D match, TRBD1 (5 bases). The CDR3 has 15 amino acids. V was cut by 5 bases and J by 2 bases, with 12 bases left in between. Germline V gene data show CDR1 as LNHDA and CDR2 as SQIVND (reference sequence). This CDR3 reads CASSPGHSTNEKLFF. CDR3 bases: TGTGCCAGTAGTCCAGGACATAGTACTAATGAAAAACTGTTTTTT.